This passage covers 15 T cell receptor beta chains from one sample sequenced in a study of blood T cell repertoires in COVID-19. Measured with immunoSEQ multiplex PCR; TCRdb has only the in-frame clones, and not every one. Among around 150,000 clones listed, roughly 80% were seen once. Material: peripheral blood. Source of these receptors: an elderly woman with acute or convalescent COVID-19.

The V gene is TRBV9, the J gene TRBJ2-5; 7 nucleotides line up with TRBD2. Germline lookup yields CDR1 SGDLS and CDR2 YYNGEE. After removal of 0 bases from V and 4 bases from J, the junction contained 6 bases not matched to a gene. The CDR3 has 15 amino acids. As DNA, the CDR3 is TGTGCCAGCAGCGTAGTTGGGGGGGAGGCAGAGACCCAGTACTTC. It is translated as CASSVVGGEAETQYF.

The CDR3 sequence is CASSPFGGQGFQPQHF. In nucleotides, the CDR3 is TGTGCCAGTAGTCCGTTCGGTGGACAGGGATTTCAGCCCCAGCATTTT. The chain recombines TRBV19 with TRBJ1-5; TRBD1 matches 8 bases. CDR3 length: 16 residues. J lost 6 bases, V lost 5 bases, and 12 bases had no gene match. From germline, CDR1 is LNHDA and CDR2 SQIVND (reference sequence). The variable domain in full, completed from reference TRBV19 and TRBJ1-5, reads DGGITQSPKYLFRKEGQNVTLSCEQNLNHDAMYWYRQDPGQGLRLIYYSQIVNDFQKGDIAEGYSVSREKKESFPLTVTSAQKNPTAFYLCASSPFGGQGFQPQHFGDGTRLSIL.

This clone has more than one count but fewer than ten. The chain combines TRBV7-2 with TRBJ1-5; no reliable D call. This CDR3 is built from 14 residues. Per germline, CDR1 SGHTA and CDR2 FQGNSA. Trimming pared 1 base from V and 5 bases from J, leaving 9 bases between. The CDR3 sequence: CASSLVMADQPQHF. Written as DNA, the CDR3 is TGTGCCAGCAGCTTAGTTATGGCAGATCAGCCCCAGCATTTT.

This chain connects TRBV6-6 to TRBJ1-5; 10 bases match TRBD1. Per germline, CDR1 MNHNY and CDR2 SVGAGI (reference sequence). CDR3 size: 13 residues. The CDR3 nucleotides are TGTGCGGGCGGGGGACAGGGGAATCAGCCCCAGCATTTT. Its protein is CAGGGQGNQPQHF.

V and J are TRBV28 and TRBJ2-7, with D possibly matching TRBD2 (6 bases). V was cut by 1 base and J by 2 bases, with 15 bases left in between. The CDR3 consists of 16 residues. Germline lookup yields CDR1 MDHEN and CDR2 SYDVKM. The CDR3, as DNA: TGTGCCAGCAGTTTATTGGGGGGAGGCCGAACCTACGAGCAGTACTTC. Translated: CASSLLGGGRTYEQYF.

The genes are TRBV6-5 and TRBJ2-1; D remains ambiguous. The germline CDR1 and CDR2 sequences are MNHEY and SVGAGI. This CDR3 region has 15 residues. V was cut by 3 bases and J by 0 bases, with 9 bases left in between. The CDR3 region is CASSYQVFSYNEQFF. CDR3 in DNA: TGTGCCAGCAGTTATCAGGTGTTCTCCTACAATGAGCAGTTCTTC.

The genes are TRBV4-2 and TRBJ2-4; 10 nucleotides agree with TRBD1. The CDR3 runs to 14 residues. The germline V gene encodes CDR1 LGHNA and CDR2 YNFKEQ. The junction had 6 bases not matched to a gene; V was cut back by 6 bases and J by 7 bases. The CDR3 is CASRDLGQGNIQYF. In DNA, the CDR3 is TGTGCCAGCAGAGACCTGGGACAGGGGAACATTCAGTACTTC.

The chain uses TRBV4-2 and TRBJ1-3; D remains ambiguous. The CDR3 runs 13 residues. Germline CDR1 LGHNA, CDR2 YNFKEQ. Trimming stripped 0 bases from V and 8 bases from J, with 8 bases between. CDR3 in DNA: TGTGCCAGCAGCCAAGATGGTGAGGACACCATATATTTT. Translation gives CASSQDGEDTIYF.

The chain couples TRBV3-1 (or the pseudogene TRBV3-2) to TRBJ2-3; 10 nucleotides agree with TRBD2. The length of the CDR3 is 15 residues. V lost 4 bases and J lost 5; bases outside the gene matches: 6. CDR1 and CDR2 (germline): LGHDT, YNNKEL (reference sequence). CDR3 nucleotide sequence: TGTGCCAGCAGCCCTCTAGCGGGGGCTGGAGATACGCAGTATTTT. This gives the protein CASSPLAGAGDTQYF.

This clone came up once. The chain uses TRBV9 and TRBJ2-2, with 7 bases identical to TRBD1. CDR1 SGDLS and CDR2 YYNGEE come from the germline V gene. J gave up 1 base and V 4 bases, and 10 bases lay outside the gene matches. The length of the CDR3 is 17 residues. This CDR3 is CASSIRTGVLNTGELFF. CDR3 sequence (DNA): TGTGCCAGCAGCATAAGAACAGGGGTCCTGAACACCGGGGAGCTGTTTTTT.

This clone showed up just once. This chain joins TRBV29-1 and TRBJ2-6, with TRBD1 matching 7 bases. There are 14 residues in the CDR3. Germline CDR1 and CDR2: SQVTM and ANQGSEA. The trim removed 7 bases at V and 0 bases at J, leaving 3 bases unmatched. The CDR3 spells CSARQGSGANVLTF. The CDR3 DNA follows: TGCAGCGCACGACAGGGCTCTGGGGCCAACGTCCTGACTTTC.

V and J are TRBV5-1 and TRBJ2-1; D is possibly TRBD1 (6 bases). This CDR3 comprises 15 residues. Germline V gene data show CDR1 as SGHRS and CDR2 as YFSETQ. Trimming left V 1 base short and J 4 bases short, with 12 bases between. CDR3 nucleotide sequence: TGCGCCAGCAGCTTGCCGACAGGAGGATACAATGAGCAGTTCTTC. It yields the protein CASSLPTGGYNEQFF.

The chain carries TRBV5-1 and TRBJ1-3; possible D gene TRBD1, 5 bases. Germline values: CDR1 SGHRS, CDR2 YFSETQ. The CDR3 has 16 amino acids. Trimming removed 4 bases from V and 0 bases from J, with 14 bases in between. The CDR3 region is CASSPDIPNSGNTIYF. In DNA, the CDR3 is TGCGCCAGCAGCCCGGACATCCCCAACTCTGGAAACACCATATATTTT.

The rearrangement joins TRBV10-3 to TRBJ2-5, with TRBD1 as a possible D gene (6 bases). Trimming took off 5 bases at V and 2 bases at J, with 21 bases between the two ends. Germline-derived CDR1 and CDR2 are ENHRY and SYGVKD. This CDR3 is built from 17 residues. In DNA form, the CDR3 reads TGTGCCATCAGTTCCCAGGGGTTGAGGGAACCGCAAGAGACCCAGTACTTC. It encodes CAISSQGLREPQETQYF.

The CDR3 DNA reads TGTGCCAGCAGCTCCGAATTATTGGGACAGGGGGCTACGCAGTATTTT. Its translation: CASSSELLGQGATQYF. The chain combines TRBV7-2 with TRBJ2-3; 12 nucleotides line up with TRBD1. Germline trimming cut 4 bases from V and 8 bases from J; bases unmatched to any gene: 10. CDR1 and CDR2 from the germline V gene are SGHTA and FQGNSA. The CDR3 has 16 amino acids.